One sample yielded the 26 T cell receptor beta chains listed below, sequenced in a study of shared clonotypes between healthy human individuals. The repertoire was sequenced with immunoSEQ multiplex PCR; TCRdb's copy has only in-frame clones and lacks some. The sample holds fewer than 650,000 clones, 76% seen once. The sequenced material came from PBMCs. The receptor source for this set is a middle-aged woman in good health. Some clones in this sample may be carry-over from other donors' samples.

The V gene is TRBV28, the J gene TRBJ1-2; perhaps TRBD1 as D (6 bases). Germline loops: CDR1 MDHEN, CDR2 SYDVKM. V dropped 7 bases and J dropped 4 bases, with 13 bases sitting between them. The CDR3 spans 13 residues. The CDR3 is CASTPDRLYGYTF. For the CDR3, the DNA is TGTGCCAGCACCCCAGACAGGCTCTATGGCTACACCTTC.

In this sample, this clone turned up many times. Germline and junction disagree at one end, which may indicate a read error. CDR3 sequence: CASSSFVGDEQYF. Written as DNA, the CDR3 is TGTGCTAGCAGCTCCTTCGTCGGGGACGAGCAGTACTTC. The chain couples TRBV7-7 to TRBJ2-7, with D possibly being TRBD2 (5 bases). Germline V gene data show CDR1 as SSHAT and CDR2 as FNYEAQ (reference sequence). This CDR3 comprises 13 residues. Filled out from reference TRBV7-7 and TRBJ2-7, the complete variable domain reads GAGVSQSPRYKVTKRGQDVTLRCDPISSHATLYWYQQALGQGPEFLTYFNYEAQPDKSGLPSDRFSAERPEGSISTLTIQRTEQRDSAMYRCASSSFVGDEQYFGPGTRLTVT.

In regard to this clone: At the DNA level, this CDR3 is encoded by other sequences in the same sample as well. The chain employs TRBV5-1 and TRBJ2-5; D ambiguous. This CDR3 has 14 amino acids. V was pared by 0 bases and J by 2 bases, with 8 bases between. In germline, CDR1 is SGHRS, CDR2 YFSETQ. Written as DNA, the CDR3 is TGCGCCAGCAGCTTGGACACCAATCAAGAGACCCAGTACTTC. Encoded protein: CASSLDTNQETQYF.

The CDR3 DNA is TGTGCCAGCAGCGGCCAAGGACAGGGAGATTACAATGAGCAGTTCTTC. Translated, it gives CASSGQGQGDYNEQFF. This chain connects TRBV7-9 to TRBJ2-1; 8 nucleotides line up with TRBD1. Germline V gene sequence: CDR1 SEHNR, CDR2 FQNEAQ (reference sequence). The CDR3 has 16 residues. V gave up 5 bases and J gave up 4 bases; unmatched junction bases: 10.

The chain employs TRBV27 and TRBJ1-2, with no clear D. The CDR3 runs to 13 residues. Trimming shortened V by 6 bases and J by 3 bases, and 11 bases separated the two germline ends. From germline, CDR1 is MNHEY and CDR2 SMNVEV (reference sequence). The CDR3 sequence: CASSRNQDYGYTF. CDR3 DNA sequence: TGTGCCAGCAGCCGAAATCAAGACTATGGCTACACCTTC.

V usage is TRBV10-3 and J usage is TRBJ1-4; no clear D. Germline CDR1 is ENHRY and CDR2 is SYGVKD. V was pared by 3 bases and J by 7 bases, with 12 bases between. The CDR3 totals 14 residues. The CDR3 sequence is CAISERWDGEKLFF. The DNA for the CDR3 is TGTGCCATCAGTGAAAGGTGGGATGGTGAAAAACTGTTTTTT.

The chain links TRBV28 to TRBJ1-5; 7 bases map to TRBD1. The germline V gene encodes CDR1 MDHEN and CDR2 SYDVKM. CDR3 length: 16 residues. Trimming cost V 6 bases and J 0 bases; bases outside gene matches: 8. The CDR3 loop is CASRRQGPYSNQPQHF. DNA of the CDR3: TGTGCCAGCAGGAGACAGGGCCCCTATAGCAATCAGCCCCAGCATTTT.

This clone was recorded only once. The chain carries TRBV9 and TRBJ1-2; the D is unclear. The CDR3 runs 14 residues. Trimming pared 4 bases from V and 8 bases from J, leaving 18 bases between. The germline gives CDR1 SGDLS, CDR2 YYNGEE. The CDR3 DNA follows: TGTGCCAGCAGCCCGACCTCAGGCATTCCGGGCTACACCTTC. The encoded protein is CASSPTSGIPGYTF.

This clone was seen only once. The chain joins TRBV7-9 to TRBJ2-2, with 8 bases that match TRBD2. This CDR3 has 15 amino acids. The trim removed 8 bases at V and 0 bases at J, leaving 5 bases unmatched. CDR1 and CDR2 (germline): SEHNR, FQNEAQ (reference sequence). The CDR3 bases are TGTGCCAGCTACCTGGGACTAGCGAACACCGGGGAGCTGTTTTTT. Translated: CASYLGLANTGELFF.

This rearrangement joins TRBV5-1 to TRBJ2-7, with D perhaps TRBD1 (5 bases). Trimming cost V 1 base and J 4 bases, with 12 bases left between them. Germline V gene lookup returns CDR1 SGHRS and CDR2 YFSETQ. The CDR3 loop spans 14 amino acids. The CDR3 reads CASSLTDSSYEQYF. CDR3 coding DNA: TGCGCCAGCAGCTTGACCGACAGCTCTTACGAGCAGTACTTC.

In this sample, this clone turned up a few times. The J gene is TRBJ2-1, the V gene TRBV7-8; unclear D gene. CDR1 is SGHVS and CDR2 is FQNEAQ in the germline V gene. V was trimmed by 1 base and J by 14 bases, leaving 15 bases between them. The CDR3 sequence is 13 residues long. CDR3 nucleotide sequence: TGTGCCAGCAGCTTAGAAGCTCTGGCTCGCAAGTTCTTC. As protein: CASSLEALARKFF. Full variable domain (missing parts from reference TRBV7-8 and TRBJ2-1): GAGVSQSPRYKVAKRGQDVALRCDPISGHVSLFWYQQALGQGPEFLTYFQNEAQLDKSGLPSDRFFAERPEGSVSTLKIQRTQQEDSAVYLCASSLEALARKFFGPGTRLTVL.

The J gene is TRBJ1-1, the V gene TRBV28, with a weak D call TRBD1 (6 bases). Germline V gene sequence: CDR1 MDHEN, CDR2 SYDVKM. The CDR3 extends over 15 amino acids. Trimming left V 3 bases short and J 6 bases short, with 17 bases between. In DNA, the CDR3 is TGTGCCAGCAGTTTTTCTACAGGGCCCTCCTCTGAAGCTTTCTTT. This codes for CASSFSTGPSSEAFF.

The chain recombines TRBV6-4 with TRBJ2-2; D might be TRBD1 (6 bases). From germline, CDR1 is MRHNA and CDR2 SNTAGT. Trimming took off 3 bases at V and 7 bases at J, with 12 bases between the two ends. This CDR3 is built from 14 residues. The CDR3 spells CASSEAQGFGELFF. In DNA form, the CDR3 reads TGTGCCAGCAGTGAGGCACAGGGTTTCGGGGAGCTGTTTTTT.

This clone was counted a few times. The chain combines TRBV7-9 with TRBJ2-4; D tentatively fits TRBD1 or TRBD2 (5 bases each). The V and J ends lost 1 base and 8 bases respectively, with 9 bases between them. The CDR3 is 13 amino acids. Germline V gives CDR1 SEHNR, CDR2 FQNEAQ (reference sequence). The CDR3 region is CASSLGGVDIQYF. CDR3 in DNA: TGTGCCAGCAGCTTAGGAGGGGTTGACATTCAGTACTTC.

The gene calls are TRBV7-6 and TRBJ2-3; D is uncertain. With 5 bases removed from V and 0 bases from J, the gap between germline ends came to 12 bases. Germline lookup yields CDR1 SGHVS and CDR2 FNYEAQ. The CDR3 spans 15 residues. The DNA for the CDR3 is TGTGCCAGCAGCCCACTTGCGCCGAGCACAGATACGCAGTATTTT. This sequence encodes CASSPLAPSTDTQYF.

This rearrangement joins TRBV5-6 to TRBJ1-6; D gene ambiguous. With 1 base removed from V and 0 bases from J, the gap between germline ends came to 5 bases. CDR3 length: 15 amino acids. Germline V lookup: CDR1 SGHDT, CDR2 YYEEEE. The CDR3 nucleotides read TGTGCCAGCAGCTTGAGAACCTCCTATAATTCACCCCTCCACTTT. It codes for CASSLRTSYNSPLHF.

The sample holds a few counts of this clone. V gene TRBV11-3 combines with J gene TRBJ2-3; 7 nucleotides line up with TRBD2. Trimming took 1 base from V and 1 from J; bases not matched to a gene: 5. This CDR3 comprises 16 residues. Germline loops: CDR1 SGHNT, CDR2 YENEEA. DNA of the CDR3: TGTGCCAGCAGCTTAGGGGGGAGGGCCGGCACAGATACGCAGTATTTT. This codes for CASSLGGRAGTDTQYF.

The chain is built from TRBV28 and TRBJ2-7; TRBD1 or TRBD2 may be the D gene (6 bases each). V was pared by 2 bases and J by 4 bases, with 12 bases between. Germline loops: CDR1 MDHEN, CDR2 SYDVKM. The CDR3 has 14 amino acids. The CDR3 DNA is TGTGCCAGCAGTTTAAGGGGGGAGGCATACGAGCAGTACTTC. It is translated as CASSLRGEAYEQYF.

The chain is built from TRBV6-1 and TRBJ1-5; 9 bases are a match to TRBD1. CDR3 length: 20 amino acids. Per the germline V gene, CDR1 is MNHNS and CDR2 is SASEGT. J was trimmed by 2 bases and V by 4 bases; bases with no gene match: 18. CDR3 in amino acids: CASSGSRDRVLRLGNQPQHF. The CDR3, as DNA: TGTGCCAGCAGTGGAAGCCGGGACAGGGTGCTTCGGTTGGGCAATCAGCCCCAGCATTTT.

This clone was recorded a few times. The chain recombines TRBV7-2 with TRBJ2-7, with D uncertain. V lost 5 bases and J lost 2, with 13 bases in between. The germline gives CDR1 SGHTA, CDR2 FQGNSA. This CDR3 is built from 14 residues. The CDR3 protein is CASSHPGPAYEQYF. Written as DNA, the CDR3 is TGTGCCAGCAGCCACCCCGGGCCGGCCTACGAGCAGTACTTC.

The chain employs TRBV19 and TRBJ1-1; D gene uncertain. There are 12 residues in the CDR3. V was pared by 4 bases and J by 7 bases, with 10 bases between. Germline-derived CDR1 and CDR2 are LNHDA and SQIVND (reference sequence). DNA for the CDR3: TGTGCCAGTAGTACTGGTAATGGTGAAGCTTTCTTT. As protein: CASSTGNGEAFF. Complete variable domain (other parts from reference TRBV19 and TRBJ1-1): DGGITQSPKYLFRKEGQNVTLSCEQNLNHDAMYWYRQDPGQGLRLIYYSQIVNDFQKGDIAEGYSVSREKKESFPLTVTSAQKNPTAFYLCASSTGNGEAFFGQGTRLTVV.

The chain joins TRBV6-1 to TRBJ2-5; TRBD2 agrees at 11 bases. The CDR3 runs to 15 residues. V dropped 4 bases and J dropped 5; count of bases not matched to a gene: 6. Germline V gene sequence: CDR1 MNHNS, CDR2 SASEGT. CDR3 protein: CASSVAGGPGETQYF. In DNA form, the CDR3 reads TGTGCCAGCAGTGTAGCGGGAGGGCCTGGTGAGACCCAGTACTTC.

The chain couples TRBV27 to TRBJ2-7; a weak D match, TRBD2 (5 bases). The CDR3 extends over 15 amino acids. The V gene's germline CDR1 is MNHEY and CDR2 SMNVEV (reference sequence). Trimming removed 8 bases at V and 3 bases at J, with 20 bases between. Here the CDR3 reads CASRGISFGIYEQYF. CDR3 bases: TGTGCCAGCCGAGGGATAAGCTTCGGAATCTACGAGCAGTACTTC.

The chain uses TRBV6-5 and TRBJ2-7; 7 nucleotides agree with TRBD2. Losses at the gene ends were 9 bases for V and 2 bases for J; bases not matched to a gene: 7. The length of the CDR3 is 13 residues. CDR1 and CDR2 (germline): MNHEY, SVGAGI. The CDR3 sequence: CARSSGIPYEQYF. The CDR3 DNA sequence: TGTGCCAGGTCTAGCGGAATCCCCTACGAGCAGTACTTC.

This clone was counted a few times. The CDR3 protein is CATWEGPGTDTQYF. CDR3 sequence (DNA): TGTGCCACCTGGGAGGGCCCAGGCACAGATACGCAGTATTTT. The rearrangement joins TRBV10-3 to TRBJ2-3; 7 bases agree with TRBD2. Germline assignment: CDR1 ENHRY and CDR2 SYGVKD. The CDR3 is 14 amino acids. The J segment lost 1 base and the V segment lost 10 bases, leaving 8 bases of the junction unmatched.

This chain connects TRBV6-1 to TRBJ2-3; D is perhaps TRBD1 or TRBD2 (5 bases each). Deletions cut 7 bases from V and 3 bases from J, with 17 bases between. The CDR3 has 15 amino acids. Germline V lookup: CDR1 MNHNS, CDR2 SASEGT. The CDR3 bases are TGTGCCAGCACTTATCGGGCAGGGAGTACAGATACGCAGTATTTT. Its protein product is CASTYRAGSTDTQYF.